This TCR beta chain originates from a study of control samples from healthy donors and cancer patients. Clones were read by immunoSEQ multiplex PCR, and TCRdb kept only the in-frame ones, dropping some. The sample shows around 93,000 clones, approximately 86% of them seen only once. The J segment lost 9 bases and the V segment lost 6 bases, leaving 34 bases of the junction unmatched. The CDR3 is made up of 21 amino acids. Germline CDR1 reads LNHDA; CDR2 reads SQIVND (reference sequence). The sample was blood. This clonotype originated in a man under 40 in good health. The chain carries TRBV19 and TRBJ2-7; TRBD2 aligns across 8 bases. The CDR3 here is CASSWGVIAPSETSVTTRQYF. In nucleotides, the CDR3 is TGTGCCAGTAGCTGGGGTGTTATTGCCCCAAGTGAGACTAGCGTAACAACGCGGCAGTACTTC.